This T cell receptor (beta chain) was identified in a study of T cell responses to AZD1222 COVID-19 vaccine. Study-level results: Donors, mostly white British, included more females; clonal diversity was possibly underestimated. Two AZD1222 administrations were followed by greater Spike-specific TCR breadth and depth. Researchers took repertoire samples only after the peak T cell response had come.

The germline V gene has CDR1 SGHAT and CDR2 FQNNGV. The V end lost 6 bases, the J end lost 1 base, and 15 bases lay between the germline ends. The CDR3 runs 15 residues. Combined were second doses at about 4 or about 12 weeks. On this clone: Its specificity is unknown.

The repertoire was sequenced with immunoSEQ multiplex PCR; TCRdb's copy has only in-frame clones and lacks some. The sample has around 140,000 clones, about 90% seen once. The sequence derives from an adult who received the AZD1222 COVID-19 vaccine. The sample was peripheral blood, taken 28 days after the second AZD1222 dose. The chain uses TRBV11-2 and TRBJ1-1, with D perhaps TRBD1 (5 bases). The CDR3 sequence: CASSAQGATNTEAFF. Here the CDR3 DNA reads TGTGCCAGCAGTGCCCAAGGGGCGACGAACACTGAAGCTTTCTTT.